This paragraph reports one T cell receptor (beta chain). Its target is not known. The data stem from a study of cytomegalovirus exposure and HLA in healthy donors. Despite likely unrecorded immune exposures, the donors were nominally healthy at the time of sampling. The PCR contained 60 Vbeta and 13 Jbeta primers. Some clones are missing from TCRdb's copy, which holds only in-frame ones; the method was immunoSEQ multiplex PCR. The sample lists 150,000 to 180,000 clones; 70% to 90% were seen once. General study points: The authors enumerated some 170 TCR beta chains as linked to cytomegalovirus. An apparent linkage of common viral pathogens to several of the most significant clusters emerged in a later analysis.

Sequencing used PBMCs. This clonotype originated in a woman aged 35 to 49 in good health and CMV-seropositive.

Written as DNA, the CDR3 is TGCGCCAGCCGGACAGGGATGGGAAACACCATATATTTT. This translates into CASRTGMGNTIYF. This sequence joins TRBV5-1 and TRBJ1-3; TRBD1 matches 8 bases. Germline V gives CDR1 SGHRS, CDR2 YFSETQ. V shed 7 bases and J 4 bases; nucleotides not matched to a gene: 4. This CDR3 has 13 residues.